This T cell receptor (beta chain) is drawn from a study of T-cell reconstitution after alpha-beta-depleted transplantation in children. Overall study findings and caveats: A year had passed since transplant, and T-cell counts and diversity by then came mostly from newly produced T cells. Diversity of TCRbeta at day 60 was high in some patients, arising from surviving recipient T cells and thymic progenitors.

The CDR3 spans 16 residues. Per the germline V gene, CDR1 is SGHTA and CDR2 is FQGNSA. V trimming: 4 bases; J trimming: 3 bases; junction bases outside the gene matches: 11. TCRbeta library preparation incorporated unique molecular identifiers. One entry per CDR3 protein, called by TCRdb with MiXCR from the PCR reads. In the table there are 200,000 to 300,000 distinct CDR3 sequences, around 25% of which are singletons. With regard to this clonotype: Its matching antigen is unknown.

This TCR was recovered from a female patient between 2 and 15 years old who had a stem cell transplant for congenital amegakaryocytic thrombocytopenia, so the T cells may come from the graft donor. Here the sequenced sample was PBMCs, mostly from graft donor cells, taken 360 days after TCRalphabeta/CD19-depleted stem cell transplant. The gene calls are TRBV7-2 and TRBJ2-7, with 8 positions matching TRBD2. The CDR3 reads CASSSRHSGIGYEQYF. The CDR3 DNA reads as TGTGCCAGCAGCTCGAGACATAGCGGGATTGGCTACGAGCAGTACTTC. Together with reference TRBV7-2 and TRBJ2-7, the CDR3 gives the full variable domain: GAGVSQSPSNKVTEKGKDVELRCDPISGHTALYWYRQSLGQGLEFLIYFQGNSAPDKSGLPSDRFSAERTGGSVSTLTIQRTQQEDSAVYLCASSSRHSGIGYEQYFGPGTRLTVT.